Below, one T cell receptor beta chain is given with its context. Its matching antigen is unknown. This record comes from a study of T cells in Graves' hyperthyroidism and ophthalmopathy. Broader study findings: Expanded thyroid clonotypes (above 0.001) were mostly also found in blood.

RNA transcripts were the template for amplifying TCR beta CDR3 regions. Initially, a first-round RT-PCR of the TCR CDR3 employed the HTBI primer set. TCRdb independently ran MiXCR on the multiplex PCR reads; one entry per CDR3 protein. The sample shows about 620,000 distinct CDR3 sequences, about 17% of them seen only once. Clinical symptoms, serum thyroxine and TRAb, thyroid ultrasound and orbital computed tomography together formed the diagnostic basis. This CDR3 has 20 amino acids. The ends lost 6 bases at V and 1 base at J; junction bases unmatched: 16. Germline V lookup: CDR1 SNHLY, CDR2 FYNNEI. V is TRBV2 and J is TRBJ2-3; 13 bases agree with TRBD2. The sequence was obtained from a woman aged 30 to 39 with Graves' hyperthyroidism. Sequenced material: blood. The CDR3 sequence: CASRGQGGLAGVGRTDTQYF. The CDR3 region has the DNA TGTGCCAGCAGAGGACAGGGAGGACTAGCGGGAGTTGGGCGCACAGATACGCAGTATTTT.